This paragraph reports one TCR beta chain. Antigen unknown. The germline V gene has CDR1 MNHEY and CDR2 SMNVEV (reference sequence). Unmatched junction bases numbered 13, after V lost 6 bases and J lost 7 bases. CDR3 length equals 15 residues. This record belongs to a study of neoadjuvant anti-PD-1 for oral cavity cancer. Study results and caveats: Only a few patients per response group were TCR-analyzed; validation needed.

This table comes from immunoSEQ multiplex PCR, and its TCRdb copy is limited to in-frame clones, with some not included. Of about 15,000 clones listed, 60% to 65% are singletons. The specimen comprised PBMCs, sampled before nivolumab (anti-PD-1) treatment. This receptor was taken from a person between 40 and 85 years old with oral cavity squamous cell carcinoma. V usage is TRBV27 and J usage is TRBJ2-3, with 7 positions matching TRBD2. CDR3 DNA: TGTGCCAGCAGCCTCTTCTTTAGCGGGCTTAATACGCAGTATTTT. Protein product: CASSLFFSGLNTQYF.